The clone carrying this T cell receptor beta chain was observed a handful of times. Its target is not known. This sample stems from a study of cytomegalovirus exposure and HLA in healthy donors. Study in general: Out of 398 genotyped donors, roughly 80% belonged to the Caucasian-associated ancestry cluster.

The CDR3 sequence is 15 residues long. Germline assignment: CDR1 SGHRS and CDR2 YFSETQ. The ends were cut back, 5 bases at V and 0 bases at J, with 14 bases in the middle. Overall study results and limits: Across all donors, roughly uniform sequencing depth was an assumption of the presence/absence analyses. Later findings reportedly placed an Asian-associated ancestry cluster below the approximately 630-donor mean for N-insertions. Reports state that TCR beta sequences accurately predicted most subjects' HLA-A and HLA-B alleles.

PCR used 60 Vbeta primers and 13 Jbeta primers. Assay used: immunoSEQ multiplex PCR; TCRdb lists only in-frame clones, some missing. This table holds about 120,000 clones, 65% to 75% found once. The specimen was PBMCs. The chain couples TRBV5-1 to TRBJ1-1; tentative D call: TRBD1 (6 bases). The receptor was isolated from a woman aged 45-65 years in good health and CMV-seropositive. The CDR3 region is CASRRETGMNTEAFF. CDR3 DNA: TGCGCCAGCAGGAGGGAAACAGGGATGAACACTGAAGCTTTCTTT.